The rows below give T cell receptor beta chains drawn from one sample of a study of T cell repertoires in cytomegalovirus infection. For these receptors, no antigen is known. TCRdb reprocessed the reads with MiXCR, giving one entry per CDR3 protein. Of 80,000 to 90,000 distinct CDR3 sequences listed, approximately 43% are singletons. This specimen was CD8+ T cells from cultured PBMCs, taken from culture after CMV antigen stimulation. The receptor source for this set is a human donor in good health (CMV status not recorded). Some clones in this sample may be carry-over from other donors' samples. The conserved cysteine and the conserved F or W are not part of the CDR3 here.

TRBJ2-7	TRBV5-6	ASSLVPGSSYEQY
TRBJ2-1	TRBV9	ASSVVGYNEQF
TRBJ2-3	TRBV2	ASSEGPFSDRESTDTQY
TRBJ1-4	TRBV2	ASRQGTKTNEKLF
TRBJ2-5	TRBV7-8	ASSSRTRLA
TRBJ1-5	TRBV7-2	ASSFLGSSNQPQH
TRBJ2-7	TRBV7-2	ASSLEAGGPFHEQY
TRBJ2-1	TRBV4-1	ASSRRLAGDSNEQF
TRBJ2-3	TRBV6-1	ASRPTETSTDTQY
TRBJ1-5	TRBV7-9	ASSLAQQPQH
TRBJ1-2	TRBV10-3	AISDHGGRHPGDEGYT
TRBJ2-5	TRBV7-3	ASSLRAGPQETQY
TRBJ2-7	TRBV7-9	ASSLPDIGSYEQY
TRBJ2-1	TRBV7-6	ASSPRGGSYNEQF
TRBJ2-2	TRBV7-9	ASSHLDTITGELF
TRBJ2-7	TRBV7-8	ASSLLIGSDEQY
TRBJ1-1	TRBV7-8	ASTFGTVNTEAF
TRBJ2-7	TRBV5-1	ASSRGGRAYEQY
TRBJ2-7	TRBV7-9	ASSLASRDEQY
TRBJ2-7	TRBV28	ASIGVKGLDYEQY
TRBJ2-1	TRBV5-4	ASSWTGWGQGMSSYNEQF
TRBJ2-7	TRBV6-6	ASSPLAEHYEQY
TRBJ1-5	TRBV20-1	SAGRSTGGLQPQH
TRBJ1-6	TRBV6-1	ASTQKVGRGNSPLH
TRBJ2-1	TRBV15	ATSGRGASSEQF
TRBJ2-3	TRBV10-1	ASSEVETDTQY
TRBJ1-4	TRBV15	ATSTGATNEKLF
TRBJ2-1	TRBV7-6	ASSFHYEQF
TRBJ2-5	TRBV7-9	ASSLLTSTGRETQY
TRBJ1-2	TRBV7-9	ASPGGGQETNYGYT
TRBJ2-7	TRBV14	ASSHFTGTRADEQY
TRBJ2-7	TRBV7-8	ASSLLADPRGEQY
TRBJ1-2	TRBV7-9	ASGRTGFNFNGYT